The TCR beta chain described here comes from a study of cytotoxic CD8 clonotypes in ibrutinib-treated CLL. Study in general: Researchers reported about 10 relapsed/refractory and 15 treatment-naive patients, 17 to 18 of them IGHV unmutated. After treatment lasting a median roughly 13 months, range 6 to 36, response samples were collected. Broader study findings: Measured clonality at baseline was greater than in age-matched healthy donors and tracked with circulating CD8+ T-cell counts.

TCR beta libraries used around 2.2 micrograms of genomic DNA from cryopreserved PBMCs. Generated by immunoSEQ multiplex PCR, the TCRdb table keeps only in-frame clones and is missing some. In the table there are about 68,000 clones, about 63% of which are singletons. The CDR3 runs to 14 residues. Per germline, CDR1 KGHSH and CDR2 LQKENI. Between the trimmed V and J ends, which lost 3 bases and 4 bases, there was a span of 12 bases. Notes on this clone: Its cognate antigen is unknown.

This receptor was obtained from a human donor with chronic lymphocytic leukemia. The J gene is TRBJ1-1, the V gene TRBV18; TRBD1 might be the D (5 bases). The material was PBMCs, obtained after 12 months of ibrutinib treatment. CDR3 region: CASSPASGGTEAFF. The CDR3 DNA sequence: TGTGCCAGCTCACCTGCCAGTGGGGGCACTGAAGCTTTCTTT.